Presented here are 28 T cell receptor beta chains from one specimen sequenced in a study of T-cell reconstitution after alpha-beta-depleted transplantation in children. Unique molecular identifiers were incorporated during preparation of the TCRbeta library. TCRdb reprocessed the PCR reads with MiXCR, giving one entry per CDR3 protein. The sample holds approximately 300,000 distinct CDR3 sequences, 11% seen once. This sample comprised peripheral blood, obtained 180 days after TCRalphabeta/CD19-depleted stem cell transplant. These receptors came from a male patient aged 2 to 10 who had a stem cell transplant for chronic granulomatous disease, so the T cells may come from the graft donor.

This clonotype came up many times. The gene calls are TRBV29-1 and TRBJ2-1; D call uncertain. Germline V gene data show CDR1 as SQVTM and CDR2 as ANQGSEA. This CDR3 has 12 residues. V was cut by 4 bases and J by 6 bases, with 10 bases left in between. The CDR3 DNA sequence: TGCAGCGTTGTACGGAGAGGCAATGAGCAGTTCTTC. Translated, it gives CSVVRRGNEQFF.

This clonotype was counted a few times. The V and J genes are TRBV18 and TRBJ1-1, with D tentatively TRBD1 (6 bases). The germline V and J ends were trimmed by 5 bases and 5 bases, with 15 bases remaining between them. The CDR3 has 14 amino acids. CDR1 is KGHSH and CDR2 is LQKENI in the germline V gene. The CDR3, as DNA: TGTGCCAGCTCAACTACAGGGCAGTGGACTGAAGCTTTCTTT. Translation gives CASSTTGQWTEAFF.

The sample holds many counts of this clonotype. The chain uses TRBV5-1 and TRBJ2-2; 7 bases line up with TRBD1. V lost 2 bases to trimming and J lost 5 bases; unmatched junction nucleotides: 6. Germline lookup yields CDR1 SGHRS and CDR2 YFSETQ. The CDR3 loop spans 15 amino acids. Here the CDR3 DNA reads TGCGCCAGCAGCTTAATGCAGGGGGTGACCGGGGAGCTGTTTTTT. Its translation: CASSLMQGVTGELFF.

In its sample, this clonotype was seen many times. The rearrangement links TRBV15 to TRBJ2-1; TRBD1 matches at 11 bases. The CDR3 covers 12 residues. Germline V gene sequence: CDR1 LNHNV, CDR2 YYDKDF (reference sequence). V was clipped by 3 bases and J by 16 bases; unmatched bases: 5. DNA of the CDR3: TGTGCCACCAGCAGGAGGACAGGGGGCGTCTTCTTC. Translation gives CATSRRTGGVFF.

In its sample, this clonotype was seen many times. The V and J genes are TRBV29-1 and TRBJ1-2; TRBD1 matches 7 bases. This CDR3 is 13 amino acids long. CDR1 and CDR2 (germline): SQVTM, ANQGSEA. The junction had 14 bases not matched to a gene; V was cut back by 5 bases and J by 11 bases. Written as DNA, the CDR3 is TGCAGCGTTCTGGGACAGACTGGTATGGGGTACACCTTC. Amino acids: CSVLGQTGMGYTF.

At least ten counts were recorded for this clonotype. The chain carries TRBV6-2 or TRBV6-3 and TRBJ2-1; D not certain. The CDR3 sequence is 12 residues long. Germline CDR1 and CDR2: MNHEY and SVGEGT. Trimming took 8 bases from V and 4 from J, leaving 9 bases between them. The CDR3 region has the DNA TGTGCCAGCTGGGGTGGGTACAATGAGCAGTTCTTC. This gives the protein CASWGGYNEQFF.

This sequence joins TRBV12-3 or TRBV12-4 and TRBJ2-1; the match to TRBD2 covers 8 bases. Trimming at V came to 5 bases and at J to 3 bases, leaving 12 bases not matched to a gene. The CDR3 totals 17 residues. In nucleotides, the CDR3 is TGTGCCAGCAGTCATCCCACTACTAGCGGACTCTACAATGAGCAGTTCTTC. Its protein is CASSHPTTSGLYNEQFF.

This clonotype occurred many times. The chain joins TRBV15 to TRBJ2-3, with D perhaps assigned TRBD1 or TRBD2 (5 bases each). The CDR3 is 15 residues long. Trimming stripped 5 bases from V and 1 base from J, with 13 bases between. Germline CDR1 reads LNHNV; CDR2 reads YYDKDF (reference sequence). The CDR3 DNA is TGTGCCACCAGCGCCCCTGGGGGAGGCACAGATACGCAGTATTTT. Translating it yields CATSAPGGGTDTQYF.

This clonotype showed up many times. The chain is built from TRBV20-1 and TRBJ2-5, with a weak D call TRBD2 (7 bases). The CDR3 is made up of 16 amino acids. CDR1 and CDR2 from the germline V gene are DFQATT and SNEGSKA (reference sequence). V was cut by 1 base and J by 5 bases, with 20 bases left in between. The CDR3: CSARGGITGGWETQYF. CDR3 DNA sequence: TGCAGTGCTAGAGGAGGCATAACGGGGGGCTGGGAGACCCAGTACTTC.

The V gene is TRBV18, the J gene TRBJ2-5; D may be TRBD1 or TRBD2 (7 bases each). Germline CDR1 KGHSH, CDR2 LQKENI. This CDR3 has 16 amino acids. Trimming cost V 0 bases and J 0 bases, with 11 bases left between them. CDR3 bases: TGTGCCAGCTCACCACCGGGAGGGGGCTACCAAGAGACCCAGTACTTC. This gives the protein CASSPPGGGYQETQYF. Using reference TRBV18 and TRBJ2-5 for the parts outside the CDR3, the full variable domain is NAGVMQNPRHLVRRRGQEARLRCSPMKGHSHVYWYRQLPEEGLKFMVYLQKENIIDESGMPKERFSAEFPKEGPSILRIQQVVRGDSAAYFCASSPPGGGYQETQYFGPGTRLLVL.

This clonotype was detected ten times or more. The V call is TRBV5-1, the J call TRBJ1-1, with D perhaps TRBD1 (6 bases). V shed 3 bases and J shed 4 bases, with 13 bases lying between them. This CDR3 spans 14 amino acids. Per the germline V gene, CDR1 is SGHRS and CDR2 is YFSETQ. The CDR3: CASSWGGGGTEAFF. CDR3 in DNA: TGCGCCAGCAGCTGGGGGGGGGGCGGCACTGAAGCTTTCTTT.

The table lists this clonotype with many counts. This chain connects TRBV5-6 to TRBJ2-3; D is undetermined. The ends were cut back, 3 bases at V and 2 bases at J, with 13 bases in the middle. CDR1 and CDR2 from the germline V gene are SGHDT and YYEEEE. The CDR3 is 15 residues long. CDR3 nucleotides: TGTGCCAGCAGCTCCCCCCCATTCCACACAGATACGCAGTATTTT. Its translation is CASSSPPFHTDTQYF.

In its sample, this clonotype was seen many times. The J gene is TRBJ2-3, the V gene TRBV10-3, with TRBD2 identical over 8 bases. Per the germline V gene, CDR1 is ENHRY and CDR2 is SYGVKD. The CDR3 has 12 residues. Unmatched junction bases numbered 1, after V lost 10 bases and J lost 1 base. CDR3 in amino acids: CASGGRTDTQYF. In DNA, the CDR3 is TGTGCCAGCGGGGGGCGCACAGATACGCAGTATTTT.

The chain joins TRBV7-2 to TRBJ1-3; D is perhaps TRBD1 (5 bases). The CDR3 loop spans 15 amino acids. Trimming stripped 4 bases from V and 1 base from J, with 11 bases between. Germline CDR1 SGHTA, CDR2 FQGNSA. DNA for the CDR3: TGTGCCAGCAGCTACATTACAGGTTCTGGAAACACCATATATTTT. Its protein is CASSYITGSGNTIYF. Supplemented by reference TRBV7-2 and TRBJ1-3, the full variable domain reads GAGVSQSPSNKVTEKGKDVELRCDPISGHTALYWYRQSLGQGLEFLIYFQGNSAPDKSGLPSDRFSAERTGGSVSTLTIQRTQQEDSAVYLCASSYITGSGNTIYFGEGSWLTVV.

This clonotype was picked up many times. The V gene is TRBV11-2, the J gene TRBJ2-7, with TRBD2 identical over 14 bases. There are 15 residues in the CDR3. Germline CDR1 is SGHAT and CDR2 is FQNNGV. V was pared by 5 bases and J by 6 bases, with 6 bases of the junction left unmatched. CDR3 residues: CASSPTSGRAGEQYF. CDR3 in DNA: TGTGCCAGCAGCCCGACTAGCGGGAGGGCCGGCGAGCAGTACTTC.

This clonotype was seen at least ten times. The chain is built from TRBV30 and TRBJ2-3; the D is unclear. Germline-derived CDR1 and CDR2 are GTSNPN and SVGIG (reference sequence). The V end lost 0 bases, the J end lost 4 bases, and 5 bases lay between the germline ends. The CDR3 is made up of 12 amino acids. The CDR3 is CAWSVPSDTQYF. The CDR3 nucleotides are TGTGCCTGGAGTGTCCCCTCAGATACGCAGTATTTT.

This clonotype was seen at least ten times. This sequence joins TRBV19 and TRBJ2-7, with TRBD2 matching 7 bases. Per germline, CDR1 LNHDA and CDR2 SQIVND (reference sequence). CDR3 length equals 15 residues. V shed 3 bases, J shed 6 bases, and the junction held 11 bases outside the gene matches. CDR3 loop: CASSIRGTTLLEQYF. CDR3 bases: TGTGCCAGTAGTATCCGCGGGACTACCCTCCTCGAGCAGTACTTC.

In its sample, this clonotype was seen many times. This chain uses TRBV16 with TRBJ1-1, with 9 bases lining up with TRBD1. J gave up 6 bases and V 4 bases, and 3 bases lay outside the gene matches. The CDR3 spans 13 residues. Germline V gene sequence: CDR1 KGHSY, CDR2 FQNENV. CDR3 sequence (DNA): TGTGCCAGCAGCCCCCGGGACAGGGCTGAAGCTTTCTTT. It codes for CASSPRDRAEAFF.

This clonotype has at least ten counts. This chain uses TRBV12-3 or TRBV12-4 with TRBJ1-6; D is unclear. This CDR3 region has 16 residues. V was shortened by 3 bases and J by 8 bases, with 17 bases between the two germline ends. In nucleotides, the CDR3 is TGTGCCAGCAGTTTCAGGACCGGGCGAAGAGATTCACCCCTCCACTTT. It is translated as CASSFRTGRRDSPLHF.

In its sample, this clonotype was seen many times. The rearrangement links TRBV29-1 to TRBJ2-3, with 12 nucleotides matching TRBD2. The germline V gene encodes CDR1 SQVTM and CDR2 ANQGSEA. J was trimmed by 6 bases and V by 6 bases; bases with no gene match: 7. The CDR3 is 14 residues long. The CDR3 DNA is TGCAGCGTCCTGACTAGCGGGAGCTATGATACGCAGTATTTT. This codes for CSVLTSGSYDTQYF.

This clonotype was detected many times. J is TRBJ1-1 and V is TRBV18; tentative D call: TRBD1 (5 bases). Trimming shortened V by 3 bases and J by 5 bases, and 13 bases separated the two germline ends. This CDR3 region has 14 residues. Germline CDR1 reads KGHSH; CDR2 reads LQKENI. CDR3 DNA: TGTGCCAGCTCACCCCTACAGGTCGAAACTGAAGCTTTCTTT. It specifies CASSPLQVETEAFF.

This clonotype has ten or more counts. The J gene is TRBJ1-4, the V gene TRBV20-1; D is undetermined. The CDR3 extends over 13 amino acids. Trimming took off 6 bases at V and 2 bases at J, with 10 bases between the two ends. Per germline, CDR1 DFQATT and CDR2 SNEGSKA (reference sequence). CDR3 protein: CSAPGATNEKLFF. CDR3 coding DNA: TGCAGTGCCCCGGGAGCGACTAATGAAAAACTGTTTTTT.

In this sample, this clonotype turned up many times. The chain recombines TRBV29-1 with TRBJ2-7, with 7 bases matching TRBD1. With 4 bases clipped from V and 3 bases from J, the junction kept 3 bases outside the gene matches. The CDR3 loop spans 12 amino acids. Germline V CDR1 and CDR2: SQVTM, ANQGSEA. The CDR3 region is CSVVWDSYEQYF. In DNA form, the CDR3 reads TGCAGCGTTGTGTGGGACAGCTACGAGCAGTACTTC.

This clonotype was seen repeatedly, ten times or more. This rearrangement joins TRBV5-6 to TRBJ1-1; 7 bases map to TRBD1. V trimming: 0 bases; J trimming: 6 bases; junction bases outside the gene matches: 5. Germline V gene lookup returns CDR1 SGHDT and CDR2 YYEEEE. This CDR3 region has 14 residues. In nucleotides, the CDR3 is TGTGCCAGCAGCTTGGGGACAGGCTGGGCTGAAGCTTTCTTT. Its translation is CASSLGTGWAEAFF.

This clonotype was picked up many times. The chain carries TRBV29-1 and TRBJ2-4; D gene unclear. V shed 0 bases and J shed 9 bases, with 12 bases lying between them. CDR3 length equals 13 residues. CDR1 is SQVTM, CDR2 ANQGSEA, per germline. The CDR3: CSVEDRTRSIQYF. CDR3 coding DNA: TGCAGCGTTGAAGATCGAACACGGAGCATTCAGTACTTC.

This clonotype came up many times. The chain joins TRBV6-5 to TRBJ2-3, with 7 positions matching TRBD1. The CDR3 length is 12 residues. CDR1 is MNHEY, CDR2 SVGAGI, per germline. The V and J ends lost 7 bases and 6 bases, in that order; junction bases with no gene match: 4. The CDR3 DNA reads TGTGCCAGCAATACAGGGGCTGATACGCAGTATTTT. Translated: CASNTGADTQYF.

In DNA, the CDR3 is TGTGCCAGCTCACCACCGGGACAGCTCTATGGCTACACCTTC. Translation: CASSPPGQLYGYTF. This sequence joins TRBV18 and TRBJ1-2; 7 bases are shared with TRBD1. Germline V CDR1 and CDR2: KGHSH, LQKENI. The J segment lost 4 bases and the V segment lost 0 bases, leaving 2 bases of the junction unmatched. This CDR3 region has 14 residues.

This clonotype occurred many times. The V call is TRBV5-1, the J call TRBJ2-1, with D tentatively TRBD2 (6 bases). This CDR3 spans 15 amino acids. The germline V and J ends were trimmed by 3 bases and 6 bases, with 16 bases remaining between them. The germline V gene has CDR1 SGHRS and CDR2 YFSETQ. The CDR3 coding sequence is TGCGCCAGCAGCTCTTATAGCGGTCCTACCAATGAGCAGTTCTTC. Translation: CASSSYSGPTNEQFF.